This passage covers 21 T cell receptor beta chains from one sample sequenced in a study of blood T cell repertoires in COVID-19. Produced via immunoSEQ multiplex PCR; TCRdb's table is partial and in-frame only. In the table there are approximately 210,000 clones, approximately 80% of which are singletons. The sample comprised PBMCs or T cells enriched from blood (not recorded which). These receptors all come from a man younger than 45 with acute COVID-19.

The chain has TRBV29-1 and TRBJ1-4, with 9 bases identical to TRBD1. This CDR3 is 16 amino acids long. V lost 7 bases and J lost 5; bases outside the gene matches: 14. Germline V gene sequence: CDR1 SQVTM, CDR2 ANQGSEA. Here the CDR3 DNA reads TGCAGCGCAGTCCCGGGACAGGGAAAGGGCAATGAAAAACTGTTTTTT. Encoded protein: CSAVPGQGKGNEKLFF. The full variable domain, completed using reference TRBV29-1 and TRBJ1-4, is SAVISQKPSRDICQRGTSLTIQCQVDSQVTMMFWYRQQPGQSLTLIATANQGSEATYESGFVIDKFPISRPNLTFSTLTVSNMSPEDSSIYLCSAVPGQGKGNEKLFFGSGTQLSVL.

A few counts support this clone. The rearrangement links TRBV18 to TRBJ2-2; a weak D match, TRBD2 (6 bases). The CDR3 has 16 amino acids. The ends were cut back, 0 bases at V and 4 bases at J, with 12 bases in the middle. Per the germline V gene, CDR1 is KGHSH and CDR2 is LQKENI. CDR3 region: CASSPPRGGVTGELFF. DNA for the CDR3: TGTGCCAGCTCACCACCTCGGGGAGGTGTCACCGGGGAGCTGTTTTTT.

V is TRBV5-1 and J is TRBJ2-5, with 7 bases identical to TRBD2. The CDR3 covers 13 residues. Germline V lookup: CDR1 SGHRS, CDR2 YFSETQ. With V trimmed by 5 bases and J by 3 bases, 4 bases remained unmatched. This chain's CDR3 is CASRRGGEETQYF. The DNA for the CDR3 is TGCGCCAGCAGGAGGGGAGGGGAAGAGACCCAGTACTTC.

CDR3 bases: TGTGCCAGCAGCTCGACAGGAGGGAACACTGAAGCTTTCTTT. It specifies CASSSTGGNTEAFF. The chain combines TRBV7-3 with TRBJ1-1, with D perhaps matching TRBD1 (6 bases). The V end was cut by 4 bases, the J end by 1 base, with 10 bases between. The length of the CDR3 is 14 residues. Per germline, CDR1 SGHTA and CDR2 FQGTGA.

The V and J genes are TRBV5-1 and TRBJ2-2; unclear D gene. This CDR3 contains 13 residues. Germline lookup yields CDR1 SGHRS and CDR2 YFSETQ. Trimming took off 2 bases at V and 7 bases at J, with 9 bases between the two ends. CDR3 DNA: TGCGCCAGCAGCTTCACGATCAGCGGGGAGCTGTTTTTT. Protein product: CASSFTISGELFF.

The chain employs TRBV3-1 (or the pseudogene TRBV3-2) and TRBJ1-1; 8 bases fit TRBD1. Germline CDR1 LGHDT, CDR2 YNNKEL (reference sequence). Trimming removed 0 bases from V and 6 bases from J; junction bases left unmatched: 3. This CDR3 comprises 14 residues. The CDR3 loop reads CASSQEGQAPEAFF. The CDR3 DNA reads TGTGCCAGCAGCCAAGAGGGACAGGCTCCTGAAGCTTTCTTT.

The gene calls are TRBV11-1 and TRBJ2-7, with 7 positions matching TRBD2. CDR3 length: 16 amino acids. Germline values: CDR1 SGHAT, CDR2 FQDESV (reference sequence). The V gene end was trimmed by 4 bases and the J gene end by 1 base; junction bases not matched to a gene: 10. The CDR3 spells CASSSPGGGSSYEQYF. The CDR3 region has the DNA TGTGCCAGCAGCTCCCCGGGGGGAGGATCATCCTACGAGCAGTACTTC. Looking up the rest from reference TRBV11-1 and TRBJ2-7 gives the full variable domain: EAEVAQSPRYKITEKSQAVAFWCDPISGHATLYWYRQILGQGPELLVQFQDESVVDDSQLPKDRFSAERLKGVDSTLKIQPAELGDSAMYLCASSSPGGGSSYEQYFGPGTRLTVT.

The chain carries TRBV5-4 and TRBJ2-2; D is perhaps TRBD1 (6 bases). Germline V gene sequence: CDR1 SGHNT, CDR2 YYREEE (reference sequence). This CDR3 has 17 amino acids. Trimming pared 0 bases from V and 0 bases from J, leaving 12 bases between. The CDR3 loop reads CASSLGRGSTNTGELFF. For the CDR3, the DNA is TGTGCCAGCAGCTTGGGAAGGGGGTCTACGAACACCGGGGAGCTGTTTTTT.

V gene TRBV10-3 combines with J gene TRBJ1-1; 8 bases align to TRBD1. CDR3 length: 16 amino acids. Germline CDR1 ENHRY, CDR2 SYGVKD. The trim removed 4 bases at V and 0 bases at J, leaving 7 bases unmatched. The CDR3 DNA reads TGTGCCATCAGTGGTCGACAGGGGACAATGAACACTGAAGCTTTCTTT. Amino acid sequence: CAISGRQGTMNTEAFF.

The J gene is TRBJ2-1, the V gene TRBV6-5; D is uncertain. CDR1 and CDR2 (germline): MNHEY, SVGAGI. The CDR3 spans 15 residues. V shed 2 bases and J shed 8 bases, with 16 bases lying between them. CDR3 in DNA: TGTGCCAGCAGTTACAGTAGTGAGCGAAACCATGAGCAGTTCTTC. It is translated as CASSYSSERNHEQFF.

This chain joins TRBV5-1 and TRBJ2-5, with 9 nucleotides matching TRBD2. This CDR3 contains 18 residues. V shed 4 bases, J shed 5 bases, and the junction held 18 bases outside the gene matches. From germline, CDR1 is SGHRS and CDR2 YFSETQ. CDR3 nucleotide sequence: TGCGCCAGCAGCGGAGGTTCGTCGGGCGGGGGGGCCGAGGAGACCCAGTACTTC. Its translation is CASSGGSSGGGAEETQYF.

V is TRBV5-4 and J is TRBJ2-1; D remains ambiguous. There are 11 residues in the CDR3. Germline V gene data show CDR1 as SGHNT and CDR2 as YYREEE (reference sequence). Trimming shortened V by 10 bases and J by 6 bases, and 11 bases separated the two germline ends. The CDR3 loop is CAVNDFNEQFF. The CDR3 DNA reads as TGTGCCGTCAATGACTTCAATGAGCAGTTCTTC.

This clone was picked up one time. The chain combines TRBV18 with TRBJ2-1; TRBD2 matches at 9 bases. The ends lost 2 bases at V and 4 bases at J; junction bases unmatched: 3. CDR1 is KGHSH, CDR2 LQKENI, per germline. The CDR3 spans 15 residues. CDR3 sequence: CASSPGAGGYNEQFF. The CDR3 DNA is TGTGCCAGCTCACCAGGAGCGGGGGGTTACAATGAGCAGTTCTTC.

The sample holds a few counts of this clone. J is TRBJ1-2 and V is TRBV9; 10 nucleotides align to TRBD1. Germline CDR1 SGDLS, CDR2 YYNGEE. Trimming cost V 3 bases and J 0 bases; bases outside gene matches: 8. The CDR3 covers 17 residues. The CDR3, as DNA: TGTGCCAGCAGCGCAGGGGACAGGGGTAGAGCTAACTATGGCTACACCTTC. It translates to CASSAGDRGRANYGYTF.

The J gene is TRBJ2-1, the V gene TRBV18; 7 bases line up with TRBD2. The CDR3 covers 13 residues. V lost 6 bases, J lost 6 bases, and 5 bases stayed unmatched. CDR1 KGHSH and CDR2 LQKENI come from the germline V gene. CDR3 nucleotide sequence: TGTGCCAGCTCGCCTAGCGGACTCAATGAGCAGTTCTTC. Protein sequence: CASSPSGLNEQFF.

The V and J genes are TRBV7-2 and TRBJ1-5, with 9 bases that match TRBD1. Per the germline V gene, CDR1 is SGHTA and CDR2 is FQGNSA. CDR3 size: 16 residues. Trimming cost V 5 bases and J 0 bases; bases outside gene matches: 5. The CDR3 reads CASSLGTGNSNQPQHF. Written as DNA, the CDR3 is TGTGCCAGCAGCCTCGGGACAGGGAATAGCAATCAGCCCCAGCATTTT.

This clone appeared a few times. Other nucleotide sequences from this sample produce the same CDR3. The V and J genes are TRBV9 and TRBJ2-5, with 10 bases that match TRBD1. The germline V gene has CDR1 SGDLS and CDR2 YYNGEE. The CDR3 totals 14 residues. Trimming cost V 3 bases and J 5 bases; bases outside gene matches: 4. The DNA of the CDR3 is TGTGCCAGCAGCGGACAGGGGGCTCGGGAGACCCAGTACTTC. The encoded protein is CASSGQGARETQYF.

This clone appeared a single time. V gene TRBV7-9 combines with J gene TRBJ2-5; D perhaps matches TRBD1 (6 bases). The CDR3 is made up of 16 amino acids. The V and J ends lost 1 base and 2 bases respectively, with 14 bases between them. From germline, CDR1 is SEHNR and CDR2 FQNEAQ (reference sequence). This CDR3 reads CASSLEGYRAQETQYF. CDR3 bases: TGTGCCAGCAGCTTAGAGGGGTACAGGGCTCAAGAGACCCAGTACTTC. Supplemented by reference TRBV7-9 and TRBJ2-5, the full variable domain reads DTGVSQNPRHKITKRGQNVTFRCDPISEHNRLYWYRQTLGQGPEFLTYFQNEAQLEKSRLLSDRFSAERPKGSFSTLEIQRTEQGDSAMYLCASSLEGYRAQETQYFGPGTRLLVL.

The V gene is TRBV2, the J gene TRBJ2-1; possibly TRBD2 for D (5 bases). Looked up from germline, CDR1 is SNHLY and CDR2 is FYNNEI. V lost 1 base and J 0 bases, leaving 7 bases between the germline ends. This CDR3 is built from 15 residues. CDR3 nucleotides: TGTGCCAGCAGTGAAGGAGGGTTCTCCTACAATGAGCAGTTCTTC. Protein: CASSEGGFSYNEQFF.

This sequence joins TRBV3-1 (or the pseudogene TRBV3-2) and TRBJ1-1, with D maybe TRBD1 (5 bases). Germline V CDR1 and CDR2: LGHDT, YNNKEL (reference sequence). Trimming took 4 bases from V and 11 from J, leaving 17 bases between them. This CDR3 region has 13 residues. CDR3 nucleotides: TGTGCCAGCAGCCCTGGAGGGGTAGCTAATGCTTTCTTT. It yields the protein CASSPGGVANAFF.

This clone was seen a handful of times. The gene calls are TRBV12-5 and TRBJ1-3; D gene ambiguous. From germline, CDR1 is LGHNT and CDR2 FRNRAP. The V end lost 5 bases, the J end lost 4 bases, and 12 bases lay between the germline ends. The CDR3 runs 14 residues. The CDR3 DNA is TGTGCTAGTGGTACTGAGGCATCAGGAAACACCATATATTTT. It specifies CASGTEASGNTIYF.